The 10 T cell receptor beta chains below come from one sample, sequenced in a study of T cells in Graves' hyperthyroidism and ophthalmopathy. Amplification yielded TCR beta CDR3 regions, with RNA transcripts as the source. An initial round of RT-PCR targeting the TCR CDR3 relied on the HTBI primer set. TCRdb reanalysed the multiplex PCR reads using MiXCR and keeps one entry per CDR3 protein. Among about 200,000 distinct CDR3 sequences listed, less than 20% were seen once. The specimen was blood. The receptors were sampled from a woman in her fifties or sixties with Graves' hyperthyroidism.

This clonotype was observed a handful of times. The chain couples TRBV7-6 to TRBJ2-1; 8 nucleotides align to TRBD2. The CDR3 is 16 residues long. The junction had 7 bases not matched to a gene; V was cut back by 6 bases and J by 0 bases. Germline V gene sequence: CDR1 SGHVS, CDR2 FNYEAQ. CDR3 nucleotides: TGTGCCAGCAGTACTAGCGGAGGGAGCTCCTACAATGAGCAGTTCTTC. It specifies CASSTSGGSSYNEQFF.

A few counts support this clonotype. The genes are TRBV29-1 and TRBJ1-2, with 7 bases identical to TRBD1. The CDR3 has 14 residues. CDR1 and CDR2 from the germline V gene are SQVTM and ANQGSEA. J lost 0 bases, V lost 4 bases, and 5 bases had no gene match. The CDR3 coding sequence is TGCAGCGTTGTCGGGACAGCCGCTAACTATGGCTACACCTTC. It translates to CSVVGTAANYGYTF. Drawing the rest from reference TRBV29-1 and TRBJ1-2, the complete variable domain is SAVISQKPSRDICQRGTSLTIQCQVDSQVTMMFWYRQQPGQSLTLIATANQGSEATYESGFVIDKFPISRPNLTFSTLTVSNMSPEDSSIYLCSVVGTAANYGYTFGSGTRLTVV.

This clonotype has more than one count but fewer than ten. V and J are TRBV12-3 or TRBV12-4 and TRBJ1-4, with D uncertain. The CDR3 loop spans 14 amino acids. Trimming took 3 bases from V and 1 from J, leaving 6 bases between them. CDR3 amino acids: CASSFLETNEKLFF. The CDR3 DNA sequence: TGTGCCAGCAGTTTTTTAGAAACTAATGAAAAACTGTTTTTT.

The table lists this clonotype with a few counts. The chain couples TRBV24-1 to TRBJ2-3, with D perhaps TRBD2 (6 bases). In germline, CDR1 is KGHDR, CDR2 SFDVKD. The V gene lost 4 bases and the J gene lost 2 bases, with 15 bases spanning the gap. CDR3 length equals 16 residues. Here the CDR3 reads CATSEVGRGDTDTQYF. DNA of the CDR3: TGTGCCACCAGTGAGGTCGGGAGAGGTGACACAGATACGCAGTATTTT.

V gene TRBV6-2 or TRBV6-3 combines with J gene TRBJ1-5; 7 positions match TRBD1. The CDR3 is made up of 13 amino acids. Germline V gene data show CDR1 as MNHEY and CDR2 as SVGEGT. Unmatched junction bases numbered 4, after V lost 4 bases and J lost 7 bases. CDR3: CASSLTGLQPQHF. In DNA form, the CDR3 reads TGTGCCAGCAGTTTGACAGGGTTGCAGCCCCAGCATTTT.

The CDR3 protein is CASSLAFVTGELFF. In DNA, the CDR3 is TGTGCCAGCAGCTTAGCGTTCGTCACCGGGGAGCTGTTTTTT. The chain joins TRBV7-2 to TRBJ2-2, with D unresolved. The CDR3 has 14 residues. V was shortened by 0 bases and J by 4 bases, with 6 bases between the two germline ends. The germline CDR1 and CDR2 sequences are SGHTA and FQGNSA.

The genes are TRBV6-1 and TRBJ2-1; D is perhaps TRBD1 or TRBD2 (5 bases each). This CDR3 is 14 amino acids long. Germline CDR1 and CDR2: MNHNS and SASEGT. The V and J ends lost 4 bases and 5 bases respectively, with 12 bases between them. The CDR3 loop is CASSGDRFHNEQFF. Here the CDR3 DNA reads TGTGCCAGCAGTGGGGACCGCTTCCACAATGAGCAGTTCTTC.

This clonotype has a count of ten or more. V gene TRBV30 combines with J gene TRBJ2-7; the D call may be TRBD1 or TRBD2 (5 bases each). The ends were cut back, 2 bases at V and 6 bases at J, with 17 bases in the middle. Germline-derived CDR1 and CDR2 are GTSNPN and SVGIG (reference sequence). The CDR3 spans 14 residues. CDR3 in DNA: TGTGCCTGGAGTCCTTTCCGGGACCAGGCCGAGCAGTACTTC. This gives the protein CAWSPFRDQAEQYF.

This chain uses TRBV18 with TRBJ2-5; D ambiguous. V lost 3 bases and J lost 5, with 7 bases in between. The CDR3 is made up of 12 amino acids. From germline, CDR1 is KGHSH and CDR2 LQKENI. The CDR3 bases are TGTGCCAGCTCACCCGGTGGGGAGACCCAGTACTTC. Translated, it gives CASSPGGETQYF.

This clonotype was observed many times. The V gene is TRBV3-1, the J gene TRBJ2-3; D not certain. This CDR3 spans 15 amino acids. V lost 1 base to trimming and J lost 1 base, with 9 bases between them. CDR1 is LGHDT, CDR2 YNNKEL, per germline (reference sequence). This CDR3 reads CASSQGFGGTDTQYF. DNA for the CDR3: TGTGCCAGCAGCCAAGGTTTCGGTGGCACAGATACGCAGTATTTT.